Listed below are T cell receptor beta chains from one sample, sequenced in a study of blood T cell repertoires in COVID-19. Some clones are missing from TCRdb's copy, which holds only in-frame ones; the method was immunoSEQ multiplex PCR. This sample carries around 250,000 clones, around four fifths of them seen once, and the ten largest clones take under 2%. Sample: peripheral blood. The receptors were gathered from a woman at least 80 years old with acute or convalescent COVID-19. The CDR3 runs from the conserved cysteine through the conserved F or W. D genes are given only for firm matches. Not every row has a clone size; where given, it reads once, few, many or a size class.

TRBJ1-2 | TRBD1 | NA | TRBV20-1 | TGCAGTGCTAGTCGTCGCCAGGGGGACTATGGCTACACCTTC | CSASRRQGDYGYTF
TRBJ2-2 | NA | few | TRBV5-1 | TGCGCCAGCAGCTTAGCGCGACAGATGAACACCGGGGAGCTGTTTTTT | CASSLARQMNTGELFF
TRBJ2-7 | TRBD1 | NA | TRBV7-2 | TGTGCCAGCAGCTTACAGGGGGCCACCTACGAGCAGTACTTC | CASSLQGATYEQYF
TRBJ1-1 | NA | NA | TRBV5-1 | TGCGCCAGCAGCTTCGCCGGAGCAAACACTGAAGCTTTCTTT | CASSFAGANTEAFF
TRBJ2-3 | NA | NA | TRBV29-1 | TGCAGCGTTGGAGCTGCGGGGCGCACAGATACGCAGTATTTT | CSVGAAGRTDTQYF
TRBJ2-1 | TRBD1 | NA | TRBV2 | TGTGCCAGCGCAACAGGGGGCTCGATAACCTACAATGAGCAGTTCTTC | CASATGGSITYNEQFF
TRBJ2-3 | TRBD2 | NA | TRBV5-1 | TGCGCCAGCAGCTTAGGCGGGAGTCCCACAGATACGCAGTATTTT | CASSLGGSPTDTQYF
TRBJ2-1 | NA | NA | TRBV3-1/TRBV3-2 | TGTGCCAGCAGCTCAACGGTGGGACTGGCCCTGGGGAATGAGCAGTTCTTC | CASSSTVGLALGNEQFF
TRBJ2-3 | NA | NA | TRBV6-2/TRBV6-3 | TGTGCCAGCAGTTCTCAACTCACAGATACGCAGTATTTT | CASSSQLTDTQYF
TRBJ1-6 | NA | NA | TRBV20-1 | TGCAGTGCTAGTCTGGCAGTCTATAATTCACCCCTCCACTTT | CSASLAVYNSPLHF
TRBJ1-1 | NA | NA | TRBV7-2 | TGTGCCAGCAGCTCCCGGCCCGGGGGCACTGAAGCTTTCTTT | CASSSRPGGTEAFF
TRBJ2-2 | NA | NA | TRBV19 | TGTGCCAGTAGTTCCGAACAGAGCACCGGGGAGCTGTTTTTT | CASSSEQSTGELFF
TRBJ2-2 | TRBD1 | NA | TRBV5-4 | TGTGCCAGCAGCTTGGGATTTCAGACCGGGACAGGCACGTTTTTT | CASSLGFQTGTGTFF
TRBJ2-6 | TRBD1 | NA | TRBV19 | TGTGCCAGTAGTTCGTCCGGGACAGGGGGCCCCGGGGCCAACGTCCTGACTTTC | CASSSSGTGGPGANVLTF
TRBJ2-7 | NA | NA | TRBV14 | TGTGCCAGCAGCCAAGCGGTGGACAGCGAGCAGTACTTC | CASSQAVDSEQYF
TRBJ1-6 | NA | NA | TRBV15 | TGTGCCACCAGTACCGCCGGAGGAGAGGGATGGACACCCCTCCACTTT | CATSTAGGEGWTPLHF
TRBJ2-2 | NA | NA | TRBV11-2 | TGTGCCAGCAGCTTAGTCGCGGGGAACACCGGGGAGCTGTTTTTT | CASSLVAGNTGELFF
TRBJ2-6 | TRBD1 | NA | TRBV4-1 | TGCGCCAGCAGCCAAGATATGGGGACAGGGGGCTCTGGGGCCAACGTCCTGACTTTC | CASSQDMGTGGSGANVLTF
TRBJ2-5 | TRBD1 | once | TRBV5-5 | TGTGCCAGCAGCTTGCAACCGGACAGGGCAACCCAGTACTTC | CASSLQPDRATQYF
TRBJ1-2 | NA | NA | TRBV6-2/TRBV6-3 | TGTGCCAGCAGTTACAGACAGTATGGCTACACCTTC | CASSYRQYGYTF
TRBJ2-3 | TRBD2 | NA | TRBV3-1/TRBV3-2 | TGTGCCAGCAGCCAAGGGCTCGGGAGGGGGGATACGCAGTATTTT | CASSQGLGRGDTQYF
TRBJ1-2 | TRBD1 | once | TRBV19 | TGTGCCAGTAGTCGACAGGGGTCAATAAATGGCTACACCTTC | CASSRQGSINGYTF
TRBJ2-3 | TRBD2 | NA | TRBV7-9 | TGTGCCAGCAGCTTAGAGAGCGGGGGGGCAAGGGATACGCAGTATTTT | CASSLESGGARDTQYF
TRBJ2-5 | NA | NA | TRBV25-1 | TGTGCCAGCAGTGAATCAGGGGCAGGGGAAGAGACCCAGTACTTC | CASSESGAGEETQYF
TRBJ2-1 | TRBD2 | many | TRBV18 | TGTGCCAGCTCACCACTCTGGGAGGGTGAGCAGTTCTTC | CASSPLWEGEQFF
TRBJ2-3 | TRBD2 | NA | TRBV5-1 | TGCGCCAGCAGCTCCGGGACTAGCGGGGGGGTCACAGATACGCAGTATTTT | CASSSGTSGGVTDTQYF
TRBJ1-1 | TRBD1 | NA | TRBV5-1 | TGCGCCAGCAGCTTGGGACAGGGGAACATGAACACTGAAGCTTTCTTT | CASSLGQGNMNTEAFF
TRBJ2-1 | NA | NA | TRBV3-1/TRBV3-2 | TGTGCCAGCAGAAAGCTAGGGGGTGAGCAGTTCTTC | CASRKLGGEQFF
TRBJ2-7 | TRBD1 | NA | TRBV7-6 | TGTGCCAGCAGCTTAACGGGACAGGGTTTCTCCGAGCAGTACTTC | CASSLTGQGFSEQYF